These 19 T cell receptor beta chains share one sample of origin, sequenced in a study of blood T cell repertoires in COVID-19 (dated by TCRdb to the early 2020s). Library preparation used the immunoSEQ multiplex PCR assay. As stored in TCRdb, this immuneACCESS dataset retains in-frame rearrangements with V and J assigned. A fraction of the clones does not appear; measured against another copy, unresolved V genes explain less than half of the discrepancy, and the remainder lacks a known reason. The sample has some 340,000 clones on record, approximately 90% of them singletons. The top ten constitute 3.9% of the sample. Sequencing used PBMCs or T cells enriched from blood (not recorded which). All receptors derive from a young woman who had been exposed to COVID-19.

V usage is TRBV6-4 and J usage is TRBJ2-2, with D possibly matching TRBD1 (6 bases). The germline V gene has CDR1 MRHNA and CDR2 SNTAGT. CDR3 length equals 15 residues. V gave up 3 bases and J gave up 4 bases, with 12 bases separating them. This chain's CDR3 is CASSEQGRGTGELFF. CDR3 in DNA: TGTGCCAGCAGTGAACAGGGAAGAGGCACCGGGGAGCTGTTTTTT.

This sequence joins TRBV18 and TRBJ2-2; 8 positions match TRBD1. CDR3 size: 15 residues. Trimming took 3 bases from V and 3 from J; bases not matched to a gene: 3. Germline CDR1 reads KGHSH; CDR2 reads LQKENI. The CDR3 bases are TGTGCCAGCTCACCGACAGGGGCCGACACCGGGGAGCTGTTTTTT. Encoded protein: CASSPTGADTGELFF.

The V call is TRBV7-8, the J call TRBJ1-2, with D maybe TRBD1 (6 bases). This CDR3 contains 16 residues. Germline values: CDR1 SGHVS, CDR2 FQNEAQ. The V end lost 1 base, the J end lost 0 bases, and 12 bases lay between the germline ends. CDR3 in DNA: TGTGCCAGCAGCTTAGATCCGGACAGCGCTAACTATGGCTACACCTTC. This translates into CASSLDPDSANYGYTF.

CDR3 residues: CASTAFRGEKLFF. CDR3 sequence (DNA): TGCGCCAGCACCGCTTTTAGAGGTGAAAAACTGTTTTTT. The chain combines TRBV5-1 with TRBJ1-4, with D uncertain. Trimming left V 6 bases short and J 7 bases short, with 13 bases between. This CDR3 is 13 amino acids long. CDR1 and CDR2 from the germline V gene are SGHRS and YFSETQ.

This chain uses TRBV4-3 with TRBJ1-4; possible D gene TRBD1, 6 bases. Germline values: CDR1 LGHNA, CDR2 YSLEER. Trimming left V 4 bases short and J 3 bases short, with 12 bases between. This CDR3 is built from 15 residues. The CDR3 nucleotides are TGCGCCAGCAGCCCCGCCGGGGGGCCTAATGAAAAACTGTTTTTT. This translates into CASSPAGGPNEKLFF.

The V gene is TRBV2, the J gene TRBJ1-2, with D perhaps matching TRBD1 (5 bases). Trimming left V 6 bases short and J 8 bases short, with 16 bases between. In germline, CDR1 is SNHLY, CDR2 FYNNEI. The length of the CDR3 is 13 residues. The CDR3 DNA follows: TGTGCCAGCAGCCCTGACAGCCCTTGGGGCTACACCTTC. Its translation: CASSPDSPWGYTF.

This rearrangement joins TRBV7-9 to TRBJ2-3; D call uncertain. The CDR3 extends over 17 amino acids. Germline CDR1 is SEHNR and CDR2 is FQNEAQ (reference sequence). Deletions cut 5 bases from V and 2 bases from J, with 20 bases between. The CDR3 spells CASSPERTATFTDTQYF. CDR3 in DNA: TGTGCCAGCAGCCCAGAGCGCACCGCTACCTTCACAGATACGCAGTATTTT.

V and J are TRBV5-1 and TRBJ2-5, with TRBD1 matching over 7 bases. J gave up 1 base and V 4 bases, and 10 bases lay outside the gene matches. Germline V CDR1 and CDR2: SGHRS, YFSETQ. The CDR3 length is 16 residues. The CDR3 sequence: CASSARPWDSQETQYF. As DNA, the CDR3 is TGCGCCAGCAGCGCCAGACCCTGGGACAGCCAAGAGACCCAGTACTTC.

CDR3 residues: CASSLEGRGPEAFF. CDR3 nucleotide sequence: TGTGCCAGCAGCTTAGAGGGCAGGGGGCCTGAAGCTTTCTTT. The chain joins TRBV7-9 to TRBJ1-1, with TRBD1 matching 8 bases. The CDR3 loop spans 14 amino acids. J lost 6 bases, V lost 1 base, and 4 bases had no gene match. The germline CDR1 and CDR2 sequences are SEHNR and FQNEAQ (reference sequence).

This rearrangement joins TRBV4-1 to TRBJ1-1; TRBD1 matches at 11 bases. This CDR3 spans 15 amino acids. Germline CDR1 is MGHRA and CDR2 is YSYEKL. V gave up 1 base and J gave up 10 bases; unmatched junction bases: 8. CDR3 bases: TGCGCCAGCAGCCAAGCTGATGGACAGGGGGCAATAGCTTTCTTT. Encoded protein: CASSQADGQGAIAFF.

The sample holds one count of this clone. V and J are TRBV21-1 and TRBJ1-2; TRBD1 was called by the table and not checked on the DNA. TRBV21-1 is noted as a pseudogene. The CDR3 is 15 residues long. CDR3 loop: CASSSPGTGDYGYTF. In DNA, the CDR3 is TGTGCCAGCAGCTCTCCCGGTACAGGGGACTATGGCTACACCTTC.

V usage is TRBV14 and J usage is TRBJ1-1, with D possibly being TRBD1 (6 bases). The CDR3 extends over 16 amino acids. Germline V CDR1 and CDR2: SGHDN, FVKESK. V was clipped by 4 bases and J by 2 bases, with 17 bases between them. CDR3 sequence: CASSLRGGTYNTEAFF. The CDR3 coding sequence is TGTGCCAGCAGCCTAAGGGGGGGGACATACAACACTGAAGCTTTCTTT.

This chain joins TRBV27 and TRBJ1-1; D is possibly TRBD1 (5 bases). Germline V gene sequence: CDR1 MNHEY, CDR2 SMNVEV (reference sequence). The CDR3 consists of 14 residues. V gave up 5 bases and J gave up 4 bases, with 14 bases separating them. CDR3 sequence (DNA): TGTGCCAGCAGTCCTCGCCCGACAGTCACTGAAGCTTTCTTT. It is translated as CASSPRPTVTEAFF.

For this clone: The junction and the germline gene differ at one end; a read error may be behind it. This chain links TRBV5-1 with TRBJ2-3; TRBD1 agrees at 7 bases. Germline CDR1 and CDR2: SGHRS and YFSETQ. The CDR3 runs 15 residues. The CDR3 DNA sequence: TGCGCCAGCAGTTTGGGACCGACAGGGACAGATACGCAGTATTTT. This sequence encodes CASSLGPTGTDTQYF.

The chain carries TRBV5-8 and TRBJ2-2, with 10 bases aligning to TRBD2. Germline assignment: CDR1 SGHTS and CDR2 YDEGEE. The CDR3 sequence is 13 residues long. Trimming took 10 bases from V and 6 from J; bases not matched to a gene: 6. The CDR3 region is CAFLAGGAGELFF. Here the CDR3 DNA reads TGTGCCTTCTTAGCGGGGGGCGCCGGGGAGCTGTTTTTT.

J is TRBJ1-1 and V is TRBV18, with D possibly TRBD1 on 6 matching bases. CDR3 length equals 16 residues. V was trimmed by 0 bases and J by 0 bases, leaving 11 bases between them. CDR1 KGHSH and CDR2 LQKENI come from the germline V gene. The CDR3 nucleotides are TGTGCCAGCTCACCACCGCGGGGGGCCTTGAACACTGAAGCTTTCTTT. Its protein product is CASSPPRGALNTEAFF.

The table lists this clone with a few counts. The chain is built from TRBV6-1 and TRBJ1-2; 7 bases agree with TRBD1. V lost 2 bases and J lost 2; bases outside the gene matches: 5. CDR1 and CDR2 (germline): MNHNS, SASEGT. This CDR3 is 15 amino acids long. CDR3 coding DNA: TGTGCCAGCAGTGAACGTACGGGACAGAACTATGGCTACACCTTC. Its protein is CASSERTGQNYGYTF.

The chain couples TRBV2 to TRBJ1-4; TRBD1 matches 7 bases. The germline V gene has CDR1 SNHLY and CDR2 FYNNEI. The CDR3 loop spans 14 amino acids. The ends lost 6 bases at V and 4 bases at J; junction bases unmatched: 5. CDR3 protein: CASSRRGINEKLFF. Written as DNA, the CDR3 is TGTGCCAGCAGCCGCAGGGGGATTAATGAAAAACTGTTTTTT.

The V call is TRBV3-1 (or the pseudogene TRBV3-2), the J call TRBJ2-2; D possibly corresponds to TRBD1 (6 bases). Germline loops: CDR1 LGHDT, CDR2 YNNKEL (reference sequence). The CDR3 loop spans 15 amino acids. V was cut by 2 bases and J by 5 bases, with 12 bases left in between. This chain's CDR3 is CASSQSGHSTGELFF. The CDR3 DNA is TGTGCCAGCAGCCAATCGGGACACTCGACCGGGGAGCTGTTTTTT.